This T cell receptor (beta chain) came from a study of human T cells and chemical hapten exposure. The time point denotes: patch test 1, 2 weeks after DPC sensitization. The sample's treatment: therapeutic diphenylcyclopropenone sensitization with weekly scalp DPC. Study-wide findings and caveats: Expanded TCR counts at PT1 went up together with patch test score, a positive correlation.

The CDR3 sequence is 15 residues long. TCRdb re-analysed the RACE reads in MiXCR, keeping a single row per CDR3 protein. The sample lists roughly 190,000 distinct CDR3 sequences, about 22% seen once, with under 8.5% in the top ten. In its sample, this clonotype was seen a few times. No antigen is known for it. This receptor was obtained from a woman aged 50 to 60 with alopecia areata. Some clones in this sample may be carry-over from other donors' samples. This sample comprised whole blood, obtained in connection with sensitization to the hapten diphenylcyclopropenone (DPC). This chain joins TRBV21-1 and TRBJ1-1; the table's TRBD1 call for D was not verified on the DNA. TRBV21-1 constitutes a pseudogene. The CDR3 region has the DNA TGTGCCAGCAGCCCCCAGGGTTTTGGGAACACTGAAGCTTTCTTT. It specifies CASSPQGFGNTEAFF.